One sample yielded the 9 T cell receptor beta chains listed below, sequenced in a study of Ad26.COV2.S vaccination and SARS-CoV-2 variants. Repertoires were generated with immunoSEQ multiplex PCR, while TCRdb's copy carries only in-frame clones and drops some. This sample has roughly 350,000 clones, with approximately 90% found just once. Treatment given: roughly 18 received Ad26.COV2.S at low or high dose, single or two shots; several received placebo; per-sample allocation not given. Material that was analyzed had been drawn on day 63 after the first vaccine or placebo injection. The sequencing used peripheral blood, collected in a trial of Ad26.COV2.S vaccine versus placebo. Source of these receptors: a person aged 18 to 65 who received the Ad26.COV2.S COVID-19 vaccine or a placebo.

V usage is TRBV5-5 and J usage is TRBJ1-1; 7 bases align to TRBD1. The CDR3 loop spans 14 amino acids. The germline V gene has CDR1 SGHKS and CDR2 YYEKEE (reference sequence). V gave up 1 base and J gave up 5 bases; unmatched junction bases: 5. DNA of the CDR3: TGTGCCAGCAGCTTGAAGGGGGCAGAGACTGAAGCTTTCTTT. Encoded protein: CASSLKGAETEAFF.

For this clone: The sample has other DNA sequences that encode this CDR3 too. CDR3 protein: CASSPGTEAFF. CDR3 nucleotide sequence: TGTGCCAGCTCACCGGGAACTGAAGCTTTCTTT. The genes are TRBV18 and TRBJ1-1; D gene ambiguous. The CDR3 length is 11 residues. CDR1 is KGHSH and CDR2 is LQKENI in the germline V gene. Trimming removed 3 bases at V and 5 bases at J, with 4 bases between.

The chain uses TRBV28 and TRBJ2-3, with 8 bases lining up with TRBD2. Germline V gene data show CDR1 as MDHEN and CDR2 as SYDVKM. V lost 5 bases and J lost 0; bases outside the gene matches: 7. The CDR3 length is 16 residues. The CDR3 here is CASSASGGVSTDTQYF. The CDR3 region has the DNA TGTGCCAGCAGTGCCTCGGGGGGGGTTAGCACAGATACGCAGTATTTT. The full variable domain, rest sourced from reference TRBV28 and TRBJ2-3, is DVKVTQSSRYLVKRTGEKVFLECVQDMDHENMFWYRQDPGLGLRLIYFSYDVKMKEKGDIPEGYSVSREKKERFSLILESASTNQTSMYLCASSASGGVSTDTQYFGPGTRLTVL.

This chain connects TRBV28 to TRBJ2-7; tentative D call: TRBD2 (6 bases). Germline V gene sequence: CDR1 MDHEN, CDR2 SYDVKM. The CDR3 runs to 14 residues. The V and J ends lost 3 bases and 5 bases respectively, with 14 bases between them. CDR3 nucleotide sequence: TGTGCCAGCAGTTTTATGAGGGAGGTCCACGAGCAGTACTTC. This encodes CASSFMREVHEQYF.

The genes are TRBV9 and TRBJ2-1, with TRBD2 matching 9 bases. CDR3 length equals 16 residues. Germline CDR1 and CDR2: SGDLS and YYNGEE. V dropped 2 bases and J dropped 4; count of bases not matched to a gene: 7. As DNA, the CDR3 is TGTGCCAGCAGCGTGAGGAGCGGGGGGTCTTACAATGAGCAGTTCTTC. Amino acids: CASSVRSGGSYNEQFF.

This chain connects TRBV6-5 to TRBJ1-4; 8 nucleotides align to TRBD1. Per germline, CDR1 MNHEY and CDR2 SVGAGI. V lost 5 bases, J lost 8 bases, and 4 bases stayed unmatched. This CDR3 is 13 amino acids long. In DNA form, the CDR3 reads TGTGCCAGCAGTCCAACAGGGGGGGAAAAACTGTTTTTT. Amino acid sequence: CASSPTGGEKLFF.

The genes are TRBV5-5 and TRBJ2-6; 7 bases line up with TRBD1. With 3 bases clipped from V and 1 base from J, the junction kept 13 bases outside the gene matches. In germline, CDR1 is SGHKS, CDR2 YYEKEE (reference sequence). CDR3 length: 19 residues. CDR3 in amino acids: CASSSRGTDRFSGANVLTF. The CDR3 DNA sequence: TGTGCCAGCAGCTCACGAGGGACAGATCGCTTTTCTGGGGCCAACGTCCTGACTTTC.

V is TRBV7-2 and J is TRBJ2-5; TRBD1 matches at 9 bases. CDR1 is SGHTA, CDR2 FQGNSA, per germline. With V trimmed by 1 base and J by 4 bases, 4 bases remained unmatched. This CDR3 spans 15 amino acids. The CDR3 bases are TGTGCCAGCAGCTTAGAGGGGACAGGGATAGAGACCCAGTACTTC. It is translated as CASSLEGTGIETQYF. Complete variable domain (other parts from reference TRBV7-2 and TRBJ2-5): GAGVSQSPSNKVTEKGKDVELRCDPISGHTALYWYRQSLGQGLEFLIYFQGNSAPDKSGLPSDRFSAERTGGSVSTLTIQRTQQEDSAVYLCASSLEGTGIETQYFGPGTRLLVL.

This clone was detected only once. This sequence joins TRBV27 and TRBJ2-7, with D perhaps matching TRBD1 or TRBD2 (5 bases each). The CDR3 covers 15 residues. Germline lookup yields CDR1 MNHEY and CDR2 SMNVEV (reference sequence). Trimming cost V 4 bases and J 3 bases, with 16 bases left between them. CDR3 sequence reads: CASSSTGAGYYEQYF. The CDR3 DNA is TGTGCCAGCAGTTCCACCGGGGCAGGATACTACGAGCAGTACTTC.